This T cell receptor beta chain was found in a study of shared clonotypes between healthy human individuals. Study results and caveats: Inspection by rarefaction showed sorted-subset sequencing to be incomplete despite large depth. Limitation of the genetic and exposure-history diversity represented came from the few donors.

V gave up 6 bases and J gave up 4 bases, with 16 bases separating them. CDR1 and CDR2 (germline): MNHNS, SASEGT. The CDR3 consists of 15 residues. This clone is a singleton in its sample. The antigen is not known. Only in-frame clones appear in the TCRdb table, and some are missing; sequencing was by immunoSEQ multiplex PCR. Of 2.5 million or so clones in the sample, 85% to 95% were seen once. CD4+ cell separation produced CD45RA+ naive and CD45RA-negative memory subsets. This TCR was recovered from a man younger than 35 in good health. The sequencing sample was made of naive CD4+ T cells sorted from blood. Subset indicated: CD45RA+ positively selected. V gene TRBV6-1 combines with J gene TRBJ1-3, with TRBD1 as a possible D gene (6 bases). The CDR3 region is CASSGRGTNGNTIYF. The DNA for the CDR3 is TGTGCCAGCAGCGGAAGAGGGACAAACGGAAACACCATATATTTT.